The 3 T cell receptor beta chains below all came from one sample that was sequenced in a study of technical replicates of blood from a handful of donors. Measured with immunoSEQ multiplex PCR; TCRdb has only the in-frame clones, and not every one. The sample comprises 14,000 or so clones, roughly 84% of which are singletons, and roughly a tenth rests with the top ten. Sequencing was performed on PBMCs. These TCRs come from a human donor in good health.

The CDR3 spells CASSLGLTGQETQYF. The CDR3 region has the DNA TGCGCCAGCAGCTTGGGGTTGACAGGCCAAGAGACCCAGTACTTC. The genes are TRBV5-1 and TRBJ2-5; perhaps TRBD1 as D (6 bases). Germline loops: CDR1 SGHRS, CDR2 YFSETQ. V lost 0 bases to trimming and J lost 1 base, with 10 bases between them. CDR3 length: 15 amino acids.

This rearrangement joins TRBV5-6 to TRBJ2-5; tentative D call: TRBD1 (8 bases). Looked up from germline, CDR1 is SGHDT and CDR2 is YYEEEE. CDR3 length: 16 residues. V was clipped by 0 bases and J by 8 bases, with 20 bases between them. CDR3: CASSLATGGGPGTQYF. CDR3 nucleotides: TGTGCCAGCAGCTTGGCTACAGGGGGGGGTCCGGGCACCCAGTACTTC. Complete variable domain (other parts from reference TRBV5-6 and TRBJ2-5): DAGVTQSPTHLIKTRGQQVTLRCSPKSGHDTVSWYQQALGQGPQFIFQYYEEEERQRGNFPDRFSGHQFPNYSSELNVNALLLGDSALYLCASSLATGGGPGTQYFGPGTRLLVL.

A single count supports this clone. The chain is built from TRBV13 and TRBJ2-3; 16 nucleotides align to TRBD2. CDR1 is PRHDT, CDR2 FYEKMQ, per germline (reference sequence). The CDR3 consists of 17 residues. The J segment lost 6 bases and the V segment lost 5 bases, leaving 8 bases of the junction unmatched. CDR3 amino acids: CASSAGLAGGPVDTQYF. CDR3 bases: TGTGCCAGCAGCGCGGGACTAGCGGGAGGGCCGGTGGATACGCAGTATTTT. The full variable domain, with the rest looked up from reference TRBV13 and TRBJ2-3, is AAGVIQSPRHLIKEKRETATLKCYPIPRHDTVYWYQQGPGQDPQFLISFYEKMQSDKGSIPDRFSAQQFSDYHSELNMSSLELGDSALYFCASSAGLAGGPVDTQYFGPGTRLTVL.